Below are 5 T cell receptor beta chains sequenced from a single sample in a study of cytomegalovirus exposure and HLA in healthy donors. 13 Jbeta primers and 60 Vbeta primers were used for the PCR. Measured with immunoSEQ multiplex PCR; TCRdb has only the in-frame clones, and not every one. The sample shows 150,000 to 200,000 clones, approximately 80% of them seen only once. Sequencing was carried out using PBMCs. The receptors were sampled from a woman aged 40 to 49 in good health and CMV-seropositive.

V and J are TRBV18 and TRBJ1-4, with D maybe TRBD1 (6 bases). The germline V gene encodes CDR1 KGHSH and CDR2 LQKENI. V dropped 6 bases and J dropped 5 bases, with 13 bases sitting between them. This CDR3 is 14 amino acids long. CDR3 residues: CASSPDRINEKLFF. CDR3 sequence (DNA): TGTGCCAGCTCTCCCGACAGGATCAATGAAAAACTGTTTTTT.

The chain has TRBV14 and TRBJ2-3, with D uncertain. Germline CDR1 SGHDN, CDR2 FVKESK. The CDR3 spans 15 residues. The V end was cut by 3 bases, the J end by 0 bases, with 10 bases between. CDR3 sequence: CASSQRRSSTDTQYF. Here the CDR3 DNA reads TGTGCCAGCAGCCAGAGGCGGTCTAGCACAGATACGCAGTATTTT.

The chain carries TRBV7-2 and TRBJ2-6, with a possible D match to TRBD1 (7 bases). Germline assignment: CDR1 SGHTA and CDR2 FQGNSA. Trimming took 8 bases from V and 0 from J, leaving 17 bases between them. This CDR3 is built from 17 residues. CDR3 region: CASGPQGGFSGANVLTF. The CDR3 DNA sequence: TGTGCCAGCGGCCCTCAGGGGGGTTTCTCTGGGGCCAACGTCCTGACTTTC. The whole variable domain, filled in from reference TRBV7-2 and TRBJ2-6, reads GAGVSQSPSNKVTEKGKDVELRCDPISGHTALYWYRQSLGQGLEFLIYFQGNSAPDKSGLPSDRFSAERTGGSVSTLTIQRTQQEDSAVYLCASGPQGGFSGANVLTFGAGSRLTVL.

This clone appeared a few times. The chain has TRBV29-1 and TRBJ2-3, with 14 nucleotides matching TRBD2. Looked up from germline, CDR1 is SQVTM and CDR2 is ANQGSEA. There are 16 residues in the CDR3. The ends lost 7 bases at V and 5 bases at J; junction bases unmatched: 11. For the CDR3, the DNA is TGCAGCGCAAGGACTAGCGGGGGGCTACGAAAAGATACGCAGTATTTT. This gives the protein CSARTSGGLRKDTQYF.

The J gene is TRBJ1-4, the V gene TRBV6-1; possibly TRBD1 for D (6 bases). Trimming removed 1 base from V and 4 bases from J, with 13 bases in between. Germline values: CDR1 MNHNS, CDR2 SASEGT. This CDR3 spans 16 amino acids. CDR3 nucleotides: TGTGCCAGCAGTGAAGAGGGTGGACAGCTTAATGAAAAACTGTTTTTT. This gives the protein CASSEEGGQLNEKLFF.